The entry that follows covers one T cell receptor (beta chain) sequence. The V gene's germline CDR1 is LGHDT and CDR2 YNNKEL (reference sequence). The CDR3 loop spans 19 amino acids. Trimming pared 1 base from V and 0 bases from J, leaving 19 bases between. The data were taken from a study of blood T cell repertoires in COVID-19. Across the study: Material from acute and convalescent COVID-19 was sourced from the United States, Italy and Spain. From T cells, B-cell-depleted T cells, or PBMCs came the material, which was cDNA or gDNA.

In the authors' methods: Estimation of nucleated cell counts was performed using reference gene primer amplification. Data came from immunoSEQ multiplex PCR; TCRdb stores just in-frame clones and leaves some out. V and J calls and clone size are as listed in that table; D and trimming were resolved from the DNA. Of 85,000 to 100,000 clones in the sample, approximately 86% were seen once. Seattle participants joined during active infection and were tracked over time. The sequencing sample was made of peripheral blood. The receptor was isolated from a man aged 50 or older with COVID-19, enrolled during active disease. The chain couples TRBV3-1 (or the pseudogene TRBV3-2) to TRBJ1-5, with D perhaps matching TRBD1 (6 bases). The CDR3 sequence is CASSQVLIGTPYSNQPQHF. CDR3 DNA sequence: TGTGCCAGCAGCCAAGTTCTAATCGGGACACCTTATAGCAATCAGCCCCAGCATTTT.